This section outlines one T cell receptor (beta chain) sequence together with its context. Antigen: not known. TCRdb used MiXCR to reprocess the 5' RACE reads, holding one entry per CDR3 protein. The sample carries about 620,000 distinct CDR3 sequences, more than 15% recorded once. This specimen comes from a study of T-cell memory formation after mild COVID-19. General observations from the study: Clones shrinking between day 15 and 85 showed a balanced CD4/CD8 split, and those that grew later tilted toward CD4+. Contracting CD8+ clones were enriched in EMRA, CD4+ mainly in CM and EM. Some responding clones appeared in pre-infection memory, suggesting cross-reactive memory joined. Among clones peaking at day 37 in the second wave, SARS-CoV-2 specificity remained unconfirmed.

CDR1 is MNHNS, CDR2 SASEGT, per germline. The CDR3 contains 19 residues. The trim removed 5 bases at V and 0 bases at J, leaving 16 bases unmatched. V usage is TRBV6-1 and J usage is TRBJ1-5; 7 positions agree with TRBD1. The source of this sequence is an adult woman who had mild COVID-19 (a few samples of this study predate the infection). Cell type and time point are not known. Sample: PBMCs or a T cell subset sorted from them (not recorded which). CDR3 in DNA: TGTGCCAGCAGTCACCGACAGGGTACCGACTTTAATAGCAATCAGCCCCAGCATTTT. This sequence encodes CASSHRQGTDFNSNQPQHF.